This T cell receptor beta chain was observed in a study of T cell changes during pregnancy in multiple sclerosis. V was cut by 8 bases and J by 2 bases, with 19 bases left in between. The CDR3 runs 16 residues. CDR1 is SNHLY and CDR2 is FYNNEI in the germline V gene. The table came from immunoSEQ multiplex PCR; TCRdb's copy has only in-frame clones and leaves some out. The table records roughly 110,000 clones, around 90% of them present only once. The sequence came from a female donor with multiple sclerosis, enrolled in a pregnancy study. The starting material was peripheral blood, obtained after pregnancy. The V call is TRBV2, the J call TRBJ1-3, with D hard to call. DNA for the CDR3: TGTGCCAGCTCTAGCTCGGGCAGGAGGCCTGGAAACACCATATATTTT. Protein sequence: CASSSSGRRPGNTIYF.